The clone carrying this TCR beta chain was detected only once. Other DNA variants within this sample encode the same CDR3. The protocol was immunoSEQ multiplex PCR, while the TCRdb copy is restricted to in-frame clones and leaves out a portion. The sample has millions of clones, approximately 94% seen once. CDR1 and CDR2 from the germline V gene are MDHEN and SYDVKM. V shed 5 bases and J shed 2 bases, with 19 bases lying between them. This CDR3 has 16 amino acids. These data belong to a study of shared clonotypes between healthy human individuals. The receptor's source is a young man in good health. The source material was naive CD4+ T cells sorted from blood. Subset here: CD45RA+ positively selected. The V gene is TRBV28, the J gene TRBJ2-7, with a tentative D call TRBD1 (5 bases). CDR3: CASSPRKGWTAYEQYF. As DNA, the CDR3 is TGTGCCAGCAGTCCTCGGAAGGGGTGGACGGCCTACGAGCAGTACTTC.